This T cell receptor beta chain was profiled in a study of T cells after posttransplantation cyclophosphamide. Study-wide results and limits: Later post-transplant blood repertoires were often dominated by donor CD8+ memory clones. Recipient CMV seropositivity and CMV reactivation strongly tracked TRB clonality.

The table came from immunoSEQ multiplex PCR; TCRdb's copy has only in-frame clones and leaves some out. The sample gives 9,000 to 13,000 clones, just under 85% of which show up once; about 16% is in the top ten. Germline V gene lookup returns CDR1 MNHEY and CDR2 SMNVEV (reference sequence). This CDR3 is 14 amino acids long. Trimming took 7 bases from V and 4 from J, leaving 16 bases between them. This clone is large. The antigen is unknown. Treatment was busulfan-fludarabine conditioning, a marrow graft, and cyclophosphamide on days +3 and +4. Sequencing used PBMCs, obtained approximately 2,000 days after allogeneic stem cell transplant with posttransplant cyclophosphamide. The gene calls are TRBV27 and TRBJ1-2; the D is unclear. The receptor was derived from a female patient aged 45 to 65 who received an allogeneic stem cell transplant from a related donor, was CMV-positive, and had no GVHD. Among the T cells, some may be from the graft donor. The CDR3 nucleotides read TGTGCCAGCACCTTAGCGGGTGGCTCCTATGGCTACACCTTC. This codes for CASTLAGGSYGYTF.